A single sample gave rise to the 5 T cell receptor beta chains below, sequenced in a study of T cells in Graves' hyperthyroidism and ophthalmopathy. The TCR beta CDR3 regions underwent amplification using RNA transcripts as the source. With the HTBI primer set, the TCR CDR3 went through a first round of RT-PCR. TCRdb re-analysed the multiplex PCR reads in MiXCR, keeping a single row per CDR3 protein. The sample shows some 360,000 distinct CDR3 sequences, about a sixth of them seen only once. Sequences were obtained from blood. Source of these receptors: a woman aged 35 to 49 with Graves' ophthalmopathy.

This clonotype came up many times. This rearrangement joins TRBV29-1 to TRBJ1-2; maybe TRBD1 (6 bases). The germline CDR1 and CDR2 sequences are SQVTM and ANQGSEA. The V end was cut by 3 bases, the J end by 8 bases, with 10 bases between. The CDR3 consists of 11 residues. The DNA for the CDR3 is TGCAGCGTTGAGGGGGCATCCGGCTACACCTTC. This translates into CSVEGASGYTF. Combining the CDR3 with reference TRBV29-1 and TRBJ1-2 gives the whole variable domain SAVISQKPSRDICQRGTSLTIQCQVDSQVTMMFWYRQQPGQSLTLIATANQGSEATYESGFVIDKFPISRPNLTFSTLTVSNMSPEDSSIYLCSVEGASGYTFGSGTRLTVV.

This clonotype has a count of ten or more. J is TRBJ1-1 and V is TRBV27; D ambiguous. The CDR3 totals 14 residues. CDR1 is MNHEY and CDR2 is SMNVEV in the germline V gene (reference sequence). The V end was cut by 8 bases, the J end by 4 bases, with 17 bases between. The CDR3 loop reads CASLAQSLATEAFF. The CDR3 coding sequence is TGTGCCAGCCTTGCACAGTCCCTGGCCACTGAAGCTTTCTTT.

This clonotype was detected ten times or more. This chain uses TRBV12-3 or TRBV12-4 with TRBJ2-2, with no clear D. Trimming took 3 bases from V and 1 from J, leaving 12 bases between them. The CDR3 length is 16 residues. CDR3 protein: CASSFGMELNTGELFF. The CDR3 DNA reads TGTGCCAGCAGTTTTGGTATGGAGTTGAACACCGGGGAGCTGTTTTTT.

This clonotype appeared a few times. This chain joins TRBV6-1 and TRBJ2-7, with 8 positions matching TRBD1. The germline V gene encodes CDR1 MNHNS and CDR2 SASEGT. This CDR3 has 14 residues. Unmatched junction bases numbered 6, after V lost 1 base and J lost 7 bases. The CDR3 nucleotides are TGTGCCAGCAGTGAAGTGGACAGGGTGACTGAGCAGTACTTC. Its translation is CASSEVDRVTEQYF.

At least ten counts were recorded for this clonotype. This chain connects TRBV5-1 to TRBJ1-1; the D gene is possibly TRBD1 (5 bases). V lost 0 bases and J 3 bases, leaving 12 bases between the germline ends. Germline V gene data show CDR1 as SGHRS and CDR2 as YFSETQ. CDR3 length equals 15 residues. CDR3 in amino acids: CASSLDGRVDTEAFF. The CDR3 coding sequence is TGCGCCAGCAGCTTGGATGGCAGGGTGGACACTGAAGCTTTCTTT.